The subject of this entry is one TCR beta chain. Its antigen is unidentified. TCRdb re-called the 5' RACE reads with MiXCR, one entry per CDR3 protein. The sample holds some 440,000 distinct CDR3 sequences; around 25% are singletons and the top ten take roughly an eighth. This entry belongs to a study of T-cell memory formation after mild COVID-19. Overall study findings and caveats: Nothing showed for sure that second-wave clones peaking on day 37 were SARS-CoV-2 specific.

Germline assignment: CDR1 SEHNR and CDR2 FQNEAQ (reference sequence). This CDR3 region has 15 residues. The germline V and J ends were trimmed by 5 bases and 5 bases, with 18 bases remaining between them. This clonotype originated in an adult woman who had mild COVID-19 (a few samples of this study predate the infection). Cell type and time point are not known. Input material: PBMCs or a T cell subset sorted from them (not recorded which). The rearrangement uses TRBV7-9 and TRBJ2-5, with D possibly matching TRBD2 (5 bases). The CDR3 protein is CASSHRQGSGETQYF. Here the CDR3 DNA reads TGTGCCAGCAGCCATCGACAAGGGAGTGGCGAGACCCAGTACTTC.